These 19 T cell receptor beta chains were all obtained from the same sample, sequenced in a study of cytomegalovirus exposure and HLA in healthy donors. Some clones are missing from TCRdb's copy, which holds only in-frame ones; the method was immunoSEQ multiplex PCR. This table has over 60,000 clones, roughly 95% appearing once. The source material was PBMCs. Source of these receptors: a man aged 18 to 29 in good health and CMV-seronegative.

This clone has only a few counts. The chain is built from TRBV6-1 and TRBJ1-5; D call uncertain. CDR1 MNHNS and CDR2 SASEGT come from the germline V gene. Trimming took 1 base from V and 7 from J, leaving 8 bases between them. The CDR3 loop spans 13 amino acids. CDR3 in amino acids: CASSEGSHQPQHF. The CDR3, as DNA: TGTGCCAGCAGTGAAGGCTCACACCAGCCCCAGCATTTT.

The CDR3 sequence is CASSRLAGDYEQYF. In DNA form, the CDR3 reads TGTGCCAGCAGTAGACTAGCGGGGGACTACGAGCAGTACTTC. V and J are TRBV6-5 and TRBJ2-7; TRBD2 agrees at 12 bases. J lost 3 bases, V lost 5 bases, and 2 bases had no gene match. This CDR3 contains 14 residues. The V gene's germline CDR1 is MNHEY and CDR2 SVGAGI.

The chain recombines TRBV11-2 with TRBJ2-5; possibly TRBD2 for D (5 bases). Between the trimmed V and J ends, which lost 7 bases and 2 bases, there was a span of 14 bases. There are 14 residues in the CDR3. Per the germline V gene, CDR1 is SGHAT and CDR2 is FQNNGV. CDR3 DNA: TGTGCCAGCACCCCAAGTGGGAGACAAGAGACCCAGTACTTC. This encodes CASTPSGRQETQYF. The whole variable domain, filled in from reference TRBV11-2 and TRBJ2-5, reads EAGVAQSPRYKIIEKRQSVAFWCNPISGHATLYWYQQILGQGPKLLIQFQNNGVVDDSQLPKDRFSAERLKGVDSTLKIQPAKLEDSAVYLCASTPSGRQETQYFGPGTRLLVL.

The CDR3 here is CASMQGSERYF. As DNA, the CDR3 is TGTGCCAGCATGCAGGGCTCTGAAAGGTACTTC. The chain couples TRBV7-9 to TRBJ2-7; a weak D match, TRBD1 (5 bases). The CDR3 is made up of 11 amino acids. Between the trimmed V and J ends, which lost 7 bases and 12 bases, there was a span of 16 bases. Per the germline V gene, CDR1 is SEHNR and CDR2 is FQNEAQ (reference sequence).

The rearrangement uses TRBV2 and TRBJ1-2, with 7 bases fitting TRBD1. CDR3 length equals 13 residues. J gave up 1 base and V 7 bases, and 3 bases lay outside the gene matches. Germline CDR1 is SNHLY and CDR2 is FYNNEI. The CDR3 sequence: CASIWDSNYGYTF. As DNA, the CDR3 is TGTGCCAGCATCTGGGACAGTAACTATGGCTACACCTTC.

The chain joins TRBV6-1 to TRBJ1-1; 10 nucleotides match TRBD1. This CDR3 is 15 amino acids long. Germline-derived CDR1 and CDR2 are MNHNS and SASEGT. Germline trimming cut 6 bases from V and 7 bases from J; bases unmatched to any gene: 11. CDR3 coding DNA: TGTGCCAGCAGGTCCCCCGGGACAGGGGAGGTTGAAGCTTTCTTT. Residues: CASRSPGTGEVEAFF.

The chain links TRBV6-6 to TRBJ2-2, with 7 bases that match TRBD2. V trimming: 6 bases; J trimming: 6 bases; junction bases outside the gene matches: 4. The CDR3 extends over 13 amino acids. Germline V gives CDR1 MNHNY, CDR2 SVGAGI (reference sequence). The CDR3 loop is CASSLGGAGELFF. Written as DNA, the CDR3 is TGTGCCAGCAGCCTGGGAGGGGCCGGGGAGCTGTTTTTT.

V gene TRBV5-4 combines with J gene TRBJ2-3; TRBD2 agrees at 8 bases. In germline, CDR1 is SGHNT, CDR2 YYREEE (reference sequence). The junction had 8 bases not matched to a gene; V was cut back by 0 bases and J by 2 bases. This CDR3 has 17 residues. The CDR3 is CASSLVRFGGATDTQYF. DNA of the CDR3: TGTGCCAGCAGCTTGGTTCGTTTCGGGGGGGCCACAGATACGCAGTATTTT. The variable domain in full, with the rest retrieved from reference TRBV5-4 and TRBJ2-3, is ETGVTQSPTHLIKTRGQQVTLRCSSQSGHNTVSWYQQALGQGPQFIFQYYREEENGRGNFPPRFSGLQFPNYSSELNVNALELDDSALYLCASSLVRFGGATDTQYFGPGTRLTVL.

This chain connects TRBV6-1 to TRBJ1-6, with TRBD1 matching over 7 bases. V shed 10 bases and J 11 bases; nucleotides not matched to a gene: 11. Germline loops: CDR1 MNHNS, CDR2 SASEGT. CDR3 length: 13 amino acids. The CDR3 DNA is TGTGCCATCAAGGCGGAGGGGGCTACACCCCTCCACTTT. Residues: CAIKAEGATPLHF.

The genes are TRBV19 and TRBJ2-5; perhaps TRBD1 as D (5 bases). Germline V gene sequence: CDR1 LNHDA, CDR2 SQIVND (reference sequence). V lost 3 bases, J lost 3 bases, and 11 bases lay in between. This CDR3 region has 14 residues. CDR3 region: CASSMRQWEETQYF. In DNA form, the CDR3 reads TGTGCCAGTAGTATGAGACAGTGGGAAGAGACCCAGTACTTC.

This rearrangement joins TRBV6-5 to TRBJ1-2; 7 positions agree with TRBD1. The germline CDR1 and CDR2 sequences are MNHEY and SVGAGI. The length of the CDR3 is 15 residues. Trimming removed 7 bases from V and 5 bases from J; junction bases left unmatched: 13. The CDR3 spells CASTMRQGRGYGYTF. CDR3 nucleotides: TGTGCCAGCACCATGCGACAGGGTCGGGGGTATGGCTACACCTTC.

The rearrangement joins TRBV15 to TRBJ1-4; 7 bases agree with TRBD1. Trimming removed 10 bases from V and 7 bases from J; junction bases left unmatched: 9. This CDR3 has 13 residues. CDR1 and CDR2 (germline): LNHNV, YYDKDF (reference sequence). The CDR3, as DNA: TGTGCCATCTCACAGGGGACCGCTGAAAAACTGTTTTTT. This translates into CAISQGTAEKLFF.

The rearrangement joins TRBV27 to TRBJ1-2, with D hard to call. The CDR3 totals 13 residues. The ends were cut back, 3 bases at V and 4 bases at J, with 9 bases in the middle. CDR1 is MNHEY and CDR2 is SMNVEV in the germline V gene (reference sequence). The CDR3 sequence is CASSFDGLYGYTF. In DNA, the CDR3 is TGTGCCAGCAGTTTTGACGGACTCTATGGCTACACCTTC.

The gene calls are TRBV7-6 and TRBJ2-5; 8 nucleotides agree with TRBD1. After removal of 5 bases from V and 5 bases from J, the junction contained 10 bases not matched to a gene. Looked up from germline, CDR1 is SGHVS and CDR2 is FNYEAQ. The CDR3 totals 15 residues. The DNA of the CDR3 is TGTGCCAGCAGCGCTCGACAGGGGTCTTGGGAGACCCAGTACTTC. This codes for CASSARQGSWETQYF. Combining the CDR3 with reference TRBV7-6 and TRBJ2-5 gives the whole variable domain GAGVSQSPRYKVTKRGQDVALRCDPISGHVSLYWYRQALGQGPEFLTYFNYEAQQDKSGLPNDRFSAERPEGSISTLTIQRTEQRDSAMYRCASSARQGSWETQYFGPGTRLLVL.

V is TRBV5-4 and J is TRBJ2-4; 7 bases agree with TRBD2. V lost 4 bases to trimming and J lost 6 bases; unmatched junction nucleotides: 16. Germline V gene sequence: CDR1 SGHNT, CDR2 YYREEE (reference sequence). The CDR3 covers 17 residues. Here the CDR3 DNA reads TGTGCCAGCAGCGCCTTTGGGGGGGGATCGACAGTAAACATTCAGTACTTC. This gives the protein CASSAFGGGSTVNIQYF.

The chain employs TRBV13 and TRBJ2-6; TRBD1 agrees at 12 bases. CDR1 PRHDT and CDR2 FYEKMQ come from the germline V gene (reference sequence). V shed 5 bases, J shed 2 bases, and the junction held 7 bases outside the gene matches. The CDR3 has 18 amino acids. The CDR3 is CASSPEGTGGAGANVLTF. CDR3 nucleotides: TGTGCCAGCAGCCCCGAGGGGACAGGGGGCGCTGGGGCCAACGTCCTGACTTTC.

The rearrangement links TRBV27 to TRBJ1-1; D is undetermined. This CDR3 spans 12 amino acids. Per the germline V gene, CDR1 is MNHEY and CDR2 is SMNVEV (reference sequence). V was trimmed by 5 bases and J by 4 bases, leaving 8 bases between them. The CDR3 nucleotides read TGTGCCAGCAGTAGACAAGGCACTGAAGCTTTCTTT. It encodes CASSRQGTEAFF.

Only one count was recorded for this clone. The chain carries TRBV30 and TRBJ2-1; tentatively, D is TRBD2 (6 bases). Trimming stripped 1 base from V and 5 bases from J, with 12 bases between. The CDR3 is 14 amino acids. Germline-derived CDR1 and CDR2 are GTSNPN and SVGIG (reference sequence). In DNA, the CDR3 is TGTGCCTGGAGTGGGGGGGATGGGGACAATGAGCAGTTCTTC. The encoded protein is CAWSGGDGDNEQFF. Full variable domain (outside the CDR3, taken from reference TRBV30 and TRBJ2-1): SQTIHQWPATLVQPVGSPLSLECTVEGTSNPNLYWYRQAAGRGLQLLFYSVGIGQISSEVPQNLSASRPQDRQFILSSKKLLLSDSGFYLCAWSGGDGDNEQFFGPGTRLTVL.

This clone has just one count. The genes are TRBV7-3 and TRBJ2-5; 7 positions match TRBD2. The germline CDR1 and CDR2 sequences are SGHTA and FQGTGA. The trim removed 5 bases at V and 3 bases at J, leaving 3 bases unmatched. This CDR3 spans 13 amino acids. CDR3 in DNA: TGTGCCAGCAGCAGAAGCGGGGAAGAGACCCAGTACTTC. Translation: CASSRSGEETQYF.